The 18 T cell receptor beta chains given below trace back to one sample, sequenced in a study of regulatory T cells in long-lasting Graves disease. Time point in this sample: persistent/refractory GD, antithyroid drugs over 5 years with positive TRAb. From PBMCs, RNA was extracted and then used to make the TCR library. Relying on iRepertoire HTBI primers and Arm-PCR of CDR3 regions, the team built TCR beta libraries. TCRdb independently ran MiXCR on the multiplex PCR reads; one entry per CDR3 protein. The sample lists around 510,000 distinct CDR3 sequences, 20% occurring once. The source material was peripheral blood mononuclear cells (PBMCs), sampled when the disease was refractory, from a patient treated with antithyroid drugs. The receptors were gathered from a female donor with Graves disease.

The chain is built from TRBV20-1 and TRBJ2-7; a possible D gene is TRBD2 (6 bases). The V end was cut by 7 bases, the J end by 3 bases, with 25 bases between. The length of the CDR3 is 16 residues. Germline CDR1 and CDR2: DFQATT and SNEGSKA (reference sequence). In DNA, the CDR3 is TGCAGTGTTAGGGCCGGGGCGCGGGAAGGCCACTACGAGCAGTACTTC. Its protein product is CSVRAGAREGHYEQYF.

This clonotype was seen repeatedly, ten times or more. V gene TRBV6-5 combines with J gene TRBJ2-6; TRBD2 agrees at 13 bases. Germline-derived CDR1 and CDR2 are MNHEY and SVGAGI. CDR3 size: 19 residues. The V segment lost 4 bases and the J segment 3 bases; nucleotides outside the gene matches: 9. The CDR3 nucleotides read TGTGCCAGCAGTTGGTATACTAGCGGGAGGGTTGGTGGGGCCAACGTCCTGACTTTC. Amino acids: CASSWYTSGRVGGANVLTF.

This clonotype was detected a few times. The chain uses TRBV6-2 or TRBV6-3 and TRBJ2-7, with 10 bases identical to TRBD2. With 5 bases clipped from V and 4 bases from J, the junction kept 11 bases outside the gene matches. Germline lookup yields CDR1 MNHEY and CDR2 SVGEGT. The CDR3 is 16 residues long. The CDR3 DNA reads TGTGCCAGCAGTCACCTGTCCCGGGGACTAGCGTACGAGCAGTACTTC. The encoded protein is CASSHLSRGLAYEQYF.

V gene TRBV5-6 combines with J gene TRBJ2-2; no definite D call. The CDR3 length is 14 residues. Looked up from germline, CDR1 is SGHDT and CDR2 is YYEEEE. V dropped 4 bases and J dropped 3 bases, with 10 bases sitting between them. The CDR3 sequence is CASSRRVHTGELFF. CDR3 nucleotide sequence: TGTGCCAGCAGCCGGCGTGTTCACACCGGGGAGCTGTTTTTT.

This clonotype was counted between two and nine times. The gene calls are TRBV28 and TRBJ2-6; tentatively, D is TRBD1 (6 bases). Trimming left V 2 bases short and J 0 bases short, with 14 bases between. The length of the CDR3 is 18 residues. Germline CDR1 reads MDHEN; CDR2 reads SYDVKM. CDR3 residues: CASSLPLGHPSGANVLTF. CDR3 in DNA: TGTGCCAGCAGTTTACCACTGGGACACCCCTCTGGGGCCAACGTCCTGACTTTC.

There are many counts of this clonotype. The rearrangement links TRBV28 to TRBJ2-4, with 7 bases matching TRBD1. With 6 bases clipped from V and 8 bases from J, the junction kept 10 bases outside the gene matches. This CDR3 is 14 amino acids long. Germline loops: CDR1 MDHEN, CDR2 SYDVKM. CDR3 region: CASSQQQGNHIQYF. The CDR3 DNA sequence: TGTGCCAGCAGCCAACAACAGGGGAATCACATTCAGTACTTC.

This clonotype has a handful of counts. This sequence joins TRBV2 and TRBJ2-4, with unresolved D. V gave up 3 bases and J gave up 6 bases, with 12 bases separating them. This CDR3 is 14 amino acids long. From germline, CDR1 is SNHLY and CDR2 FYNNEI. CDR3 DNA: TGTGCCAGCAGTGATGACTCGTACTTAAACATTCAGTACTTC. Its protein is CASSDDSYLNIQYF.

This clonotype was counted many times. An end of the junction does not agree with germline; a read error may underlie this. The CDR3 region is CASSLGHLNTEAFF. The CDR3 DNA sequence: TGTGCCAGCAGTTTGGGACATTTGAACACTGAAGCTTTCTTT. The rearrangement joins TRBV5-1 to TRBJ1-1; D perhaps matches TRBD1 (6 bases). Germline CDR1 is SGHRS and CDR2 is YFSETQ. The length of the CDR3 is 14 residues.

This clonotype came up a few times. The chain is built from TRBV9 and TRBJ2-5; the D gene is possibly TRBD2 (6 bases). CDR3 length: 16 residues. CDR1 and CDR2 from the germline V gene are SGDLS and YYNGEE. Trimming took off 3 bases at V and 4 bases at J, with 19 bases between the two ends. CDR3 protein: CASSGWKAGGIETQYF. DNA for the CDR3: TGTGCCAGCAGCGGGTGGAAGGCTGGGGGGATAGAGACCCAGTACTTC.

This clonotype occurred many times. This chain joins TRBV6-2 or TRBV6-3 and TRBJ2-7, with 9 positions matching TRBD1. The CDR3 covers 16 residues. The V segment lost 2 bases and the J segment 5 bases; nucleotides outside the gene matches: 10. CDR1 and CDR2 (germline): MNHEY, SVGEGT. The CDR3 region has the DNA TGTGCCAGCAGTTACGACAGGGGGACAGGGAGCCACGAGCAGTACTTC. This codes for CASSYDRGTGSHEQYF.

The CDR3 DNA reads TGTGCCAGTAGTTACCGATTCGGACCCCTCCACTTT. Translation: CASSYRFGPLHF. This chain connects TRBV19 to TRBJ1-6; no clear D gene. Germline V lookup: CDR1 LNHDA, CDR2 SQIVND (reference sequence). The V end lost 5 bases, the J end lost 12 bases, and 11 bases lay between the germline ends. The CDR3 is made up of 12 amino acids.

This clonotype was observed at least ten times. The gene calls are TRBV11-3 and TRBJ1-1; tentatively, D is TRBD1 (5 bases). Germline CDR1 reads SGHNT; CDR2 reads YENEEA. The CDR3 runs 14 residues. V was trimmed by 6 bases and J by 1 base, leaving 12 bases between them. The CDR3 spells CASSSDSANTEAFF. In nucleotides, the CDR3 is TGTGCCAGCAGTTCAGACAGCGCGAACACTGAAGCTTTCTTT.

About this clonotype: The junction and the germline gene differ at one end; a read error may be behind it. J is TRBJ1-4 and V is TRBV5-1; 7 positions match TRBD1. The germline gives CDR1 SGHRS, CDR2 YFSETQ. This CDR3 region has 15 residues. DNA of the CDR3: TGTGCCAGCAGCCTCCGGACAGGATCAAATGAAAAACTGTTTTTT. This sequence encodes CASSLRTGSNEKLFF.

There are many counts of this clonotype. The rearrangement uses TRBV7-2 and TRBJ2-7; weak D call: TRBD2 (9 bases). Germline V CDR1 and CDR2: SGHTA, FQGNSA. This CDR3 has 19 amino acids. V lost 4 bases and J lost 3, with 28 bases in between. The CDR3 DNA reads TGTGCCAGCAGCTCCCAAAAGGGACAGGCGGGAGGGAGGGGCTACGAGCAGTACTTC. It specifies CASSSQKGQAGGRGYEQYF.

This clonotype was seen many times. The CDR3 DNA reads as TGTGCCACCTATAAGGGGACGGATTCCTACGAGCAGTACTTC. This encodes CATYKGTDSYEQYF. The chain uses TRBV6-1 and TRBJ2-7, with D perhaps TRBD1 or TRBD2 (5 bases each). The CDR3 is made up of 14 amino acids. With 10 bases removed from V and 1 base from J, the gap between germline ends came to 17 bases. The V gene's germline CDR1 is MNHNS and CDR2 SASEGT.

The CDR3 DNA sequence: TGTGCCAGCGGCAAACAGGGGGCTATTGGGGAGCTGTTTTTT. It codes for CASGKQGAIGELFF. The chain carries TRBV2 and TRBJ2-2; 9 nucleotides line up with TRBD1. CDR1 is SNHLY, CDR2 FYNNEI, per germline. CDR3 length: 14 residues. Trimming at V came to 8 bases and at J to 8 bases, leaving 9 bases not matched to a gene.

The CDR3 reads CASRDRDGTYEQYF. CDR3 in DNA: TGTGCCAGCAGGGACCGGGACGGAACCTACGAGCAGTACTTC. This chain links TRBV6-1 with TRBJ2-7, with D perhaps TRBD1 or TRBD2 (5 bases each). There are 14 residues in the CDR3. From germline, CDR1 is MNHNS and CDR2 SASEGT. Deletions cut 6 bases from V and 2 bases from J, with 14 bases between.

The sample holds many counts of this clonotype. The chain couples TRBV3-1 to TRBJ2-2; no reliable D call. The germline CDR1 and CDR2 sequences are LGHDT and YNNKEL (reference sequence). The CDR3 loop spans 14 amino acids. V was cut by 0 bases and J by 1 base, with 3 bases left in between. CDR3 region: CASSQDMNTGELFF. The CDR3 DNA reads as TGTGCCAGCAGCCAAGATATGAACACCGGGGAGCTGTTTTTT.